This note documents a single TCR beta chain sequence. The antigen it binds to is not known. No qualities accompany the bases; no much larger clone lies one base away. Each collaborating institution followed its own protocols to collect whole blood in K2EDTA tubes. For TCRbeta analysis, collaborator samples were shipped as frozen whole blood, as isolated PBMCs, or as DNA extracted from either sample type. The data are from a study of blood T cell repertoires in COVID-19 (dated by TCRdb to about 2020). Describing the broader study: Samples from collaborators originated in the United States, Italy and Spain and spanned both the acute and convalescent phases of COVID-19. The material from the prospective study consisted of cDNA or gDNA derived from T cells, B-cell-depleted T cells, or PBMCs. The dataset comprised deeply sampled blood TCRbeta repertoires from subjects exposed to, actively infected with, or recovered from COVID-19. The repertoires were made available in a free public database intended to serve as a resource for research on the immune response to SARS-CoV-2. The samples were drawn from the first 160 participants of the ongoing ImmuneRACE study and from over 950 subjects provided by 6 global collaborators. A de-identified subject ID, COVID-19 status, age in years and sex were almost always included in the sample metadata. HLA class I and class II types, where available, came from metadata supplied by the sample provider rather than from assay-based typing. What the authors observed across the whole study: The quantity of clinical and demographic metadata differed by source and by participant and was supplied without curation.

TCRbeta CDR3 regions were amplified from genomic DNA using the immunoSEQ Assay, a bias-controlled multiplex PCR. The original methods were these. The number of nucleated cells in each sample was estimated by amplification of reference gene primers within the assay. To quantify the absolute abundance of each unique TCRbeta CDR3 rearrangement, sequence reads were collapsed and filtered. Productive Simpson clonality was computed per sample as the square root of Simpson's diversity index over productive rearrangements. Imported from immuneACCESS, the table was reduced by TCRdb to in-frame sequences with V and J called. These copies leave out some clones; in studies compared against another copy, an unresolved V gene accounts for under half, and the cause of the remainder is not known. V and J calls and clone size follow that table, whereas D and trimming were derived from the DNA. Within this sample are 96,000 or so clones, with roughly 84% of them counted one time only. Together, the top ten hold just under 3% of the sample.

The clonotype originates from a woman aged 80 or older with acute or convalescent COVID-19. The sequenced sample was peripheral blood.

The bases are TGTGCCAGCAGTTACTCGGGGACAGGCGACTATGGCTACACCTTC. This yields the protein CASSYSGTGDYGYTF. The chain links TRBV6-5 with TRBJ1-2, and TRBD1 aligns with 8 junction nucleotides. At the junction V is shortened by 0 bases and J by 3 bases; bases outside the gene matches: 3. From a lookup of the germline V gene, CDR1 and CDR2 are MNHEY and SVGAGI. Taken from cysteine to phenylalanine, the CDR3 has 15 residues. Only CDR3 DNA is held: 45 bases, read in frame from base 1.